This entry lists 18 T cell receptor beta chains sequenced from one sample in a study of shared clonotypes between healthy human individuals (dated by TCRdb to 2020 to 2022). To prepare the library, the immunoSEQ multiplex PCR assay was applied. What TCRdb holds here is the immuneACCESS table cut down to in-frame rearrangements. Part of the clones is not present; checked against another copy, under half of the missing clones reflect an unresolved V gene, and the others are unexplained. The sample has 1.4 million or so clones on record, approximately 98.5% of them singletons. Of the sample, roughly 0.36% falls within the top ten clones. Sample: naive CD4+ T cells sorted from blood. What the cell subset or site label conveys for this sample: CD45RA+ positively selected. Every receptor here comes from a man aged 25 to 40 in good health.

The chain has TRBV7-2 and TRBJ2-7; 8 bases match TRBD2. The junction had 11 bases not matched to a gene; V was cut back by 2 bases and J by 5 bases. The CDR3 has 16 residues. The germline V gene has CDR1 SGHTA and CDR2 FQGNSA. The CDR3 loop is CASSLFRRREVNEQYF. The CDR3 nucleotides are TGTGCCAGCAGCTTATTCAGGCGGCGGGAGGTGAACGAGCAGTACTTC.

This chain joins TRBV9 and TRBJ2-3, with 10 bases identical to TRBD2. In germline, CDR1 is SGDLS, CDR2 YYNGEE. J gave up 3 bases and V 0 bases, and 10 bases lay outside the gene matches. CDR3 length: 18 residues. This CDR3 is CASSVGAGGPGLTDTQYF. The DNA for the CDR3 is TGTGCCAGCAGCGTAGGAGCGGGAGGGCCTGGGTTGACAGATACGCAGTATTTT.

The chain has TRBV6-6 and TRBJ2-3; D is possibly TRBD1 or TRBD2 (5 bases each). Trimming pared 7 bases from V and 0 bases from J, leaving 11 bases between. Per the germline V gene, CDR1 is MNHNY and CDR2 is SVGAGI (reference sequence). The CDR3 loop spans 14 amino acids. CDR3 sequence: CASTRGPSTDTQYF. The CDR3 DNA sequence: TGTGCCAGCACACGGGGCCCTAGCACAGATACGCAGTATTTT.

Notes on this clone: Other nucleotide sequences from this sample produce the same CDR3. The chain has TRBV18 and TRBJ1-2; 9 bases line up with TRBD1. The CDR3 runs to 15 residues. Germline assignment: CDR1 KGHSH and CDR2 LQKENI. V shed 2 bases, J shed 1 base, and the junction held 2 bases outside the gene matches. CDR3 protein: CASSPGQGNNYGYTF. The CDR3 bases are TGTGCCAGCTCACCAGGACAGGGGAATAACTATGGCTACACCTTC.

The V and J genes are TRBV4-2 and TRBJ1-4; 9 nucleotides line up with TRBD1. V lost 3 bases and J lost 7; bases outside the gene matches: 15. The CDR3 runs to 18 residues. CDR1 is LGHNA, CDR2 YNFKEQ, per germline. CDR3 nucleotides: TGTGCCAGCAGCCACGCCGGGACAGGGTTCTCAACTGGTGAAAAACTGTTTTTT. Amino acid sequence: CASSHAGTGFSTGEKLFF.

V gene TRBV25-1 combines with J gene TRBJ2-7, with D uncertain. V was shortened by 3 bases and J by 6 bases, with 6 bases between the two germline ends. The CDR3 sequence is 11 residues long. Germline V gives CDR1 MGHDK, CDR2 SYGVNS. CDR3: CASSDAGEQYF. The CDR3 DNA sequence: TGTGCCAGCAGTGATGCAGGCGAGCAGTACTTC.

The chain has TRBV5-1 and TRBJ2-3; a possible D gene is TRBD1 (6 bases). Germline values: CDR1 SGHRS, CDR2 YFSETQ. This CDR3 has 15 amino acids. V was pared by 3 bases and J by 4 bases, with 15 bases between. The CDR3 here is CASSSTGVTADTQYF. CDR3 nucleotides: TGCGCCAGCAGCTCGACAGGCGTCACGGCAGATACGCAGTATTTT.

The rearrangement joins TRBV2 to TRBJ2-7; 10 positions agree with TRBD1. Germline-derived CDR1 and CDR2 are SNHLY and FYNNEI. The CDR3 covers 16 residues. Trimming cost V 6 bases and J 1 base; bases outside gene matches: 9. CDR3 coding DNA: TGTGCCAGCAGGGAGGGCGGGACAGGGGTTTCCTACGAGCAGTACTTC. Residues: CASREGGTGVSYEQYF.

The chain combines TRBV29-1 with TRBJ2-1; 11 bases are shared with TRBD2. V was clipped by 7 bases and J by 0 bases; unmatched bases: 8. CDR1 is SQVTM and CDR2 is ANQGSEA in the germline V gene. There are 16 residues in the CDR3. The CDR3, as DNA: TGCAGCGGGGGGGGACTAGCGGCAAGCTCCTACAATGAGCAGTTCTTC. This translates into CSGGGLAASSYNEQFF.

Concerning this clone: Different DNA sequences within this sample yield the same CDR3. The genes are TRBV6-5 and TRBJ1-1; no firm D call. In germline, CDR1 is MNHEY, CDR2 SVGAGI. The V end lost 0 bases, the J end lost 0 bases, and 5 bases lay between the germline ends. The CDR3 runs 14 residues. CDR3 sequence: CASSYSELNTEAFF. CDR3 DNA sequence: TGTGCCAGCAGTTACTCGGAGTTGAACACTGAAGCTTTCTTT.

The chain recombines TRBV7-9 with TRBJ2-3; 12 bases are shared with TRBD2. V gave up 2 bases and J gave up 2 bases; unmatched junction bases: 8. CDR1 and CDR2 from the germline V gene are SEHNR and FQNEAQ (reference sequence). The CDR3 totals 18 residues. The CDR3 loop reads CASSLLAGTSGPTDTQYF. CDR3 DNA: TGTGCCAGCAGCTTATTAGCGGGGACTAGCGGGCCCACAGATACGCAGTATTTT.

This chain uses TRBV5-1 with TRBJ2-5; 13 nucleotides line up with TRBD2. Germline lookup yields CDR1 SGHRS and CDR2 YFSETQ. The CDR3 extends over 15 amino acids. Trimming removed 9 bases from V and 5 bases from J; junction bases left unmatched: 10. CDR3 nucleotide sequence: TGCGCCACACAACTAGCGGGAGGGCCCTGGGAGACCCAGTACTTC. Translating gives CATQLAGGPWETQYF.

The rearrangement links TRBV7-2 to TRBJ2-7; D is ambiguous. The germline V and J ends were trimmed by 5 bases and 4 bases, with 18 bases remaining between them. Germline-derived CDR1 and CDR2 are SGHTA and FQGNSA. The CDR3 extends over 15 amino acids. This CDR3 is CASSTTLSPSYEQYF. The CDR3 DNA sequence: TGTGCCAGCAGCACCACCCTATCCCCTTCTTACGAGCAGTACTTC.

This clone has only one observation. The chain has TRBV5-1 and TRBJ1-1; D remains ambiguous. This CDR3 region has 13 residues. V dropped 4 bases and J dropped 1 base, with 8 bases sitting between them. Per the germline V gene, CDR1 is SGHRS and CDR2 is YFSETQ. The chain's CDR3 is CASSPHQNTEAFF. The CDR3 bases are TGCGCCAGCAGCCCCCACCAGAACACTGAAGCTTTCTTT.

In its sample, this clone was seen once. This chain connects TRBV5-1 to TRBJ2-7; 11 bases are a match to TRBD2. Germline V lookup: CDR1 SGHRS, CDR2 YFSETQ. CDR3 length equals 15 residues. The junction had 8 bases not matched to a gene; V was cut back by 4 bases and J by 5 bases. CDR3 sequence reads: CASSGLAGGPHEQYF. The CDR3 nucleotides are TGCGCCAGCAGCGGCTTAGCGGGAGGGCCTCACGAGCAGTACTTC. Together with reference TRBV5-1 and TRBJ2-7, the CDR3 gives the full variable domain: KAGVTQTPRYLIKTRGQQVTLSCSPISGHRSVSWYQQTPGQGLQFLFEYFSETQRNKGNFPGRFSGRQFSNSRSEMNVSTLELGDSALYLCASSGLAGGPHEQYFGPGTRLTVT.

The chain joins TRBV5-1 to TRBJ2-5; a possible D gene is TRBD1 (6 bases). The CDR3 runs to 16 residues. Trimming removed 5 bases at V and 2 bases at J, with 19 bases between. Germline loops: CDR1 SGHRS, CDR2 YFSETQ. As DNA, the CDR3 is TGCGCCAGCAGTCCCAACCCGCAGGGGATTCAAGAGACCCAGTACTTC. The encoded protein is CASSPNPQGIQETQYF. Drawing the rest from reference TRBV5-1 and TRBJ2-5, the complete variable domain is KAGVTQTPRYLIKTRGQQVTLSCSPISGHRSVSWYQQTPGQGLQFLFEYFSETQRNKGNFPGRFSGRQFSNSRSEMNVSTLELGDSALYLCASSPNPQGIQETQYFGPGTRLLVL.

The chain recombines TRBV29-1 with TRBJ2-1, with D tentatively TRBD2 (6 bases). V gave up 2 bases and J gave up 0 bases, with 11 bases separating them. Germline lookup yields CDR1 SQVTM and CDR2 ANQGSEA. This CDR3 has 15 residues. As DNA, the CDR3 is TGCAGCGTTGAAACTCTGACTAGCTCCTACAATGAGCAGTTCTTC. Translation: CSVETLTSSYNEQFF.

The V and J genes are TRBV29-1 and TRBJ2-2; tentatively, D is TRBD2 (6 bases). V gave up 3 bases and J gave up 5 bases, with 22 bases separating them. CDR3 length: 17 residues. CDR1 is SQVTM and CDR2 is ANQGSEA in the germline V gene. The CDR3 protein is CSVEGILLKGRTGELFF. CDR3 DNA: TGCAGCGTTGAGGGTATATTACTGAAGGGGAGGACCGGGGAGCTGTTTTTT.